One T cell receptor beta chain is described in this entry. What it binds is unknown. The record originates from a study of cytomegalovirus exposure and HLA in healthy donors. Across the whole study: Unique TCR beta sequences numbering around 110 million came from around 180 million T cells in an earlier analysis. Notes on the study in general: Researchers catalogued over 150 TCR beta chains as cytomegalovirus-associated. Cytomegalovirus status, reportedly, was diagnosed with high specificity and sensitivity by the classifier.

Germline lookup yields CDR1 MNHEY and CDR2 SVGAGI. Trimming took 2 bases from V and 0 from J, leaving 6 bases between them. The CDR3 loop spans 14 amino acids. 13 Jbeta primers and 60 Vbeta primers were used for the PCR. In the source study's methods: Around 9.9 million shared chains were among the 60 million to 80 million unique TCR beta chains that a later analysis counted. TCRdb keeps only in-frame clones here, not all; method: immunoSEQ multiplex PCR. That table supplies the V and J calls and clone size; D and trimming were determined from the DNA. The sample comprises approximately 100,000 clones, more than 60% of which are singletons, and roughly 4.9% rests with the top ten.

This chain links TRBV6-5 with TRBJ2-3, with D possibly TRBD2 on 5 matching bases. The clonotype was recovered from a female donor in good health and CMV-seropositive. Sequencing input: PBMCs. Here the CDR3 reads CASSYGGSTDTQYF. The CDR3 nucleotides read TGTGCCAGCAGTTACGGCGGGAGCACAGATACGCAGTATTTT.